The entry below gives a single T cell receptor beta chain sequence along with its context. The data were taken from a study of blood T cell repertoires in COVID-19. Study-level background: The United States, Italy and Spain supplied acute and convalescent COVID-19 samples. PBMCs, B-cell-depleted T cells, or T cells provided the cDNA or gDNA that made up the material.

Trimming pared 0 bases from V and 0 bases from J, leaving 12 bases between. CDR3 length equals 16 residues. Germline V gives CDR1 PRHDT, CDR2 FYEKMQ (reference sequence). Original processing methods: Cell counts per sample came from amplifying reference gene primers. TCRdb's table, derived via immunoSEQ multiplex PCR, lists solely in-frame clones and lacks some. The V and J calls and clone size were taken over from that table, and D and trimming were inferred from the DNA. The sample lists 85,000 to 110,000 clones, approximately 89% occurring once. The V call is TRBV13, the J call TRBJ2-7; D is possibly TRBD2 (5 bases). The sequence derives from a woman aged 80 or older in a cohort sampled during active COVID-19. Source material: peripheral blood. CDR3 in amino acids: CASSLGLGRGSYEQYF. The CDR3, as DNA: TGTGCCAGCAGCTTAGGTCTAGGACGGGGCTCCTACGAGCAGTACTTC.